This T cell receptor beta chain was captured in a study of cytomegalovirus exposure and HLA in healthy donors. Method: immunoSEQ multiplex PCR; TCRdb's copy keeps in-frame clones and lacks some. The sample lists roughly 70,000 clones; 90% to 95% were seen once. Study findings and constraints: Researchers catalogued about 150 TCR beta chains as cytomegalovirus-associated. Subsequent analysis revealed that first-cohort TCR clusters tended to co-occur in the 90 to 150 validation repertoires.

V was trimmed by 0 bases and J by 5 bases, leaving 2 bases between them. This CDR3 comprises 12 residues. Germline CDR1 MGHRA, CDR2 YSYEKL. The donors were part of the validation cohort of fewer than 150 subjects. That cohort was separate from the first cohort, which comprised fewer than 800 subjects. About this clone: Its antigen is as yet unknown.

This clonotype was sampled from a man between 18 and 29 years old in good health and CMV-seronegative. The chain uses TRBV4-1 and TRBJ2-1; the D is unclear. Sequencing was carried out using PBMCs. The CDR3 nucleotides are TGCGCCAGCAGCCAAGATAACAATGAGCAGTTCTTC. It is translated as CASSQDNNEQFF.